Listed below are T cell receptor beta chains from one sample, sequenced in a study of persistence of HIV-infected CD4 T cells. Antigen specificity for these receptors is unknown. Measured with immunoSEQ multiplex PCR; TCRdb has only the in-frame clones, and not every one. The sample contains around 40,000 clones, about 87% of which appear only once. The sequencing here drew on CD4+ T cells sorted from PBMCs after approximately 18-hour stimulation, taken from a patient who received antiretroviral therapy. The receptors derive from an adult woman with HIV who was CMV-seropositive. The CDR3 runs from the conserved cysteine through the conserved F or W. Each record gives: D gene, clone size, V gene, J gene, CDR3 length, CDR3 protein, CDR3 DNA. A D gene is named only where the DNA matches it firmly. Where a row states a size, it is once, few, many or the class of an expanded clone; other rows omit it.

d_call: .
clone_size: .
v_call: TRBV27
j_call: TRBJ2-7
cdr3_length: 14
cdr3_aa: CASSLRGSIYEQYF
cdr3_nt: TGTGCCAGCAGTTTAAGGGGCAGCATTTACGAGCAGTACTTC

d_call: TRBD2
clone_size: .
v_call: TRBV7-2
j_call: TRBJ2-3
cdr3_length: 17
cdr3_aa: CASSAGTSGPYPRMQYF
cdr3_nt: TGTGCCAGCAGCGCCGGGACTAGCGGGCCATATCCCCGTATGCAGTATTTT

d_call: .
clone_size: .
v_call: TRBV9
j_call: TRBJ2-3
cdr3_length: 12
cdr3_aa: CASSGSTDTQYF
cdr3_nt: TGTGCCAGCAGCGGGAGCACAGATACGCAGTATTTT

d_call: .
clone_size: .
v_call: TRBV7-8
j_call: TRBJ1-2
cdr3_length: 14
cdr3_aa: CASSLVGGRGGYTF
cdr3_nt: TGTGCCAGCAGCTTAGTAGGGGGAAGAGGTGGCTACACCTTC

d_call: .
clone_size: .
v_call: TRBV10-3
j_call: TRBJ2-5
cdr3_length: 14
cdr3_aa: CAISEIAWQETQYF
cdr3_nt: TGTGCCATCAGTGAGATAGCCTGGCAAGAGACCCAGTACTTC

d_call: .
clone_size: .
v_call: TRBV19
j_call: TRBJ1-2
cdr3_length: 13
cdr3_aa: CASSIQANYGYTF
cdr3_nt: TGTGCCAGTAGTATACAGGCGAACTATGGCTACACCTTC

d_call: .
clone_size: few
v_call: TRBV27
j_call: TRBJ1-3
cdr3_length: 14
cdr3_aa: CASRGGGSGNTIYF
cdr3_nt: TGTGCCAGCAGGGGGGGCGGGTCTGGAAACACCATATATTTT

d_call: .
clone_size: .
v_call: TRBV2
j_call: TRBJ1-3
cdr3_length: 15
cdr3_aa: CASIGGRNSGNTIYF
cdr3_nt: TGTGCCAGCATAGGGGGAAGGAACTCTGGAAACACCATATATTTT

d_call: .
clone_size: .
v_call: TRBV19
j_call: TRBJ2-5
cdr3_length: 14
cdr3_aa: CASSILGLEETQYF
cdr3_nt: TGTGCCAGTAGTATTTTAGGGCTCGAGGAGACCCAGTACTTC

d_call: TRBD2
clone_size: .
v_call: TRBV6-4
j_call: TRBJ2-1
cdr3_length: 15
cdr3_aa: CASSVLAGRASEQFF
cdr3_nt: TGTGCCAGCAGTGTACTAGCGGGGAGGGCAAGTGAGCAGTTCTTC

d_call: TRBD1
clone_size: once
v_call: TRBV6-5
j_call: TRBJ2-7
cdr3_length: 15
cdr3_aa: CASSRLTGANYEQYF
cdr3_nt: TGTGCCAGCAGTAGATTGACAGGGGCGAACTACGAGCAGTACTTC

d_call: TRBD2
clone_size: .
v_call: TRBV6-6
j_call: TRBJ2-3
cdr3_length: 13
cdr3_aa: CASSRGGADTQYF
cdr3_nt: TGTGCCAGCAGCCGGGGGGGCGCAGATACGCAGTATTTT

d_call: .
clone_size: .
v_call: TRBV19
j_call: TRBJ1-6
cdr3_length: 14
cdr3_aa: CASRKTVENSPLHF
cdr3_nt: TGTGCCAGTAGGAAGACGGTAGAGAATTCACCCCTCCACTTT

d_call: .
clone_size: .
v_call: TRBV6-5
j_call: TRBJ1-4
cdr3_length: 11
cdr3_aa: CASKRDEKLFF
cdr3_nt: TGTGCCAGCAAAAGGGACGAAAAACTGTTTTTT

d_call: TRBD1
clone_size: once
v_call: TRBV7-8
j_call: TRBJ1-2
cdr3_length: 16
cdr3_aa: CASSLRRGQGVYGYTF
cdr3_nt: TGTGCCAGCAGCTTAAGAAGGGGACAGGGGGTCTATGGCTACACCTTC

d_call: .
clone_size: .
v_call: TRBV18
j_call: TRBJ1-1
cdr3_length: 15
cdr3_aa: CASSPPVGVNTEAFF
cdr3_nt: TGTGCCAGCTCACCTCCAGTCGGGGTGAACACTGAAGCTTTCTTT

d_call: .
clone_size: .
v_call: TRBV30
j_call: TRBJ1-5
cdr3_length: 14
cdr3_aa: CAWSSTGSNQPQHF
cdr3_nt: TGTGCCTGGAGTAGTACGGGTAGCAATCAGCCCCAGCATTTT

d_call: TRBD1
clone_size: .
v_call: TRBV14
j_call: TRBJ1-4
cdr3_length: 16
cdr3_aa: CASSFRQGGTNEKLFF
cdr3_nt: TGTGCCAGCAGCTTTCGACAGGGGGGAACTAATGAAAAACTGTTTTTT

d_call: TRBD2
clone_size: .
v_call: TRBV7-8
j_call: TRBJ2-1
cdr3_length: 16
cdr3_aa: CASSLSLAGGQVGQFF
cdr3_nt: TGTGCCAGCAGCTTATCACTAGCGGGGGGGCAAGTCGGACAGTTCTTC

d_call: TRBD1
clone_size: .
v_call: TRBV19
j_call: TRBJ1-1
cdr3_length: 17
cdr3_aa: CASSENRGIGLNTEAFF
cdr3_nt: TGTGCCAGTAGTGAAAACAGGGGGATTGGGTTGAACACTGAAGCTTTCTTT

d_call: TRBD2
clone_size: .
v_call: TRBV5-1
j_call: TRBJ2-5
cdr3_length: 16
cdr3_aa: CASSLAGGGVQETQYF
cdr3_nt: TGCGCCAGCAGCTTGGCCGGCGGGGGGGTACAAGAGACCCAGTACTTC

d_call: .
clone_size: .
v_call: TRBV30
j_call: TRBJ1-5
cdr3_length: 11
cdr3_aa: CAWGEGQPQHF
cdr3_nt: TGTGCCTGGGGAGAGGGTCAGCCCCAGCATTTT

d_call: TRBD2
clone_size: .
v_call: TRBV24-1
j_call: TRBJ2-3
cdr3_length: 15
cdr3_aa: CATSDRRGGRDTQYF
cdr3_nt: TGTGCCACCAGTGATCGGCGGGGGGGCCGAGATACGCAGTATTTT

d_call: .
clone_size: .
v_call: TRBV6-4
j_call: TRBJ2-2
cdr3_length: 12
cdr3_aa: CASSDFKGELFF
cdr3_nt: TGTGCCAGCAGTGATTTTAAAGGGGAGCTGTTTTTT

d_call: .
clone_size: .
v_call: TRBV5-4
j_call: TRBJ1-6
cdr3_length: 14
cdr3_aa: CASSLVGRNSPLHF
cdr3_nt: TGTGCCAGCAGCTTGGTAGGGAGGAATTCACCCCTCCACTTT

d_call: .
clone_size: .
v_call: TRBV27
j_call: TRBJ2-7
cdr3_length: 13
cdr3_aa: CASRDFTSYEQYF
cdr3_nt: TGTGCCAGCAGGGACTTTACCTCCTACGAGCAGTACTTC

d_call: .
clone_size: .
v_call: TRBV4-1
j_call: TRBJ1-5
cdr3_length: 15
cdr3_aa: CASSQVGQVHQPQHF
cdr3_nt: TGCGCCAGCAGCCAAGTAGGACAAGTTCATCAGCCCCAGCATTTT

d_call: .
clone_size: .
v_call: TRBV7-3
j_call: TRBJ1-2
cdr3_length: 13
cdr3_aa: CASSLGGSGGLYF
cdr3_nt: TGTGCCAGCAGCTTAGGGGGGAGCGGAGGACTATACTTC

d_call: TRBD1
clone_size: .
v_call: TRBV6-5
j_call: TRBJ1-5
cdr3_length: 15
cdr3_aa: CATLAGTGGNQPQHF
cdr3_nt: TGTGCCACACTCGCCGGGACAGGGGGCAATCAGCCCCAGCATTTT

d_call: .
clone_size: .
v_call: TRBV10-1
j_call: TRBJ2-5
cdr3_length: 15
cdr3_aa: CASSEFGAAGETQYF
cdr3_nt: TGCGCCAGCAGTGAGTTCGGCGCGGCGGGAGAGACCCAGTACTTC

d_call: TRBD1
clone_size: .
v_call: TRBV19
j_call: TRBJ1-4
cdr3_length: 18
cdr3_aa: CASSIRQGGFVLSEKLFF
cdr3_nt: TGTGCCAGTAGTATCCGACAGGGTGGATTCGTTCTAAGTGAAAAACTGTTTTTT

d_call: .
clone_size: .
v_call: TRBV2
j_call: TRBJ1-2
cdr3_length: 16
cdr3_aa: CASSGKVAQANYGYTF
cdr3_nt: TGTGCCAGCAGTGGAAAAGTGGCACAAGCTAACTATGGCTACACCTTC

d_call: .
clone_size: .
v_call: TRBV6-6
j_call: TRBJ1-6
cdr3_length: 13
cdr3_aa: CASSYSSASPLHF
cdr3_nt: TGTGCCAGCAGTTACTCGAGTGCTTCACCCCTCCACTTT

d_call: TRBD2
clone_size: .
v_call: TRBV5-1
j_call: TRBJ2-2
cdr3_length: 16
cdr3_aa: CASSRTSGGPTGELFF
cdr3_nt: TGCGCCAGCAGCCGAACTAGCGGGGGCCCCACCGGGGAGCTGTTTTTT

d_call: TRBD1
clone_size: .
v_call: TRBV24-1
j_call: TRBJ2-1
cdr3_length: 15
cdr3_aa: CATSETTGDLSEQFF
cdr3_nt: TGTGCCACCAGTGAGACGACAGGGGACCTTAGTGAGCAGTTCTTC

d_call: TRBD1
clone_size: .
v_call: TRBV10-3
j_call: TRBJ1-5
cdr3_length: 13
cdr3_aa: CAIGTGFNQPQHF
cdr3_nt: TGTGCCATTGGGACAGGGTTTAATCAGCCCCAGCATTTT

d_call: TRBD1
clone_size: .
v_call: TRBV6-1
j_call: TRBJ1-5
cdr3_length: 14
cdr3_aa: CASSWDRGNQPQHF
cdr3_nt: TGTGCCAGCAGTTGGGACAGGGGCAATCAGCCCCAGCATTTT